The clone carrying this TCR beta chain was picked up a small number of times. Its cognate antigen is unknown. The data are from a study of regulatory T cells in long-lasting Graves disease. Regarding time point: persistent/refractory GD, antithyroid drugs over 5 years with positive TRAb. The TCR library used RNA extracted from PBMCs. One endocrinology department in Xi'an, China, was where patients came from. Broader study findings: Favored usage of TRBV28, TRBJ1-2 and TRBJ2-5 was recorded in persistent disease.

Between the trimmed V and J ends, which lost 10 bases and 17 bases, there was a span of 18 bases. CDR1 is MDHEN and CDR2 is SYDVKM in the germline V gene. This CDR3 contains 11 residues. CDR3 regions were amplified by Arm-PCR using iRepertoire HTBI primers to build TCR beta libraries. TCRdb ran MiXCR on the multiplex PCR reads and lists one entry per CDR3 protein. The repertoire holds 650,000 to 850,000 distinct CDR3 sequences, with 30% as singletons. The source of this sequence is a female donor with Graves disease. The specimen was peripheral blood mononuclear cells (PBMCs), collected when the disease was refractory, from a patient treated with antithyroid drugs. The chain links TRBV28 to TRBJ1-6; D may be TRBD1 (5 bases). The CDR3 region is CAIGRDLDFHF. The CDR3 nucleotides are TGTGCCATCGGCAGGGACCTAGATTTCCACTTT.